Below are 23 T cell receptor beta chains sequenced from a single sample in a study of shared clonotypes between healthy human individuals (TCRdb year 2020). Library method: the immunoSEQ multiplex PCR assay. Imported from immuneACCESS, the table was reduced by TCRdb to in-frame sequences with V and J called. These copies leave out some clones; in studies compared against another copy, an unresolved V gene accounts for under half, and the cause of the remainder is not known. The sample profile shows about 1.5 million clones; roughly 96% of them were found once. The top ten clones comprise more than 0.9% of the sample. Sequenced input: naive CD4+ T cells sorted from blood. In the paper's terms, the cell subset or site label means: CD45RA+ positively selected. These receptors came from a man aged 30-40 years in good health.

The CDR3 is CASSLGLAGSGELFF. Here the CDR3 DNA reads TGTGCCAGCAGCTTAGGGCTAGCGGGATCCGGGGAGCTGTTTTTT. V gene TRBV11-2 combines with J gene TRBJ2-2, with 9 positions matching TRBD2. The CDR3 has 15 amino acids. Per the germline V gene, CDR1 is SGHAT and CDR2 is FQNNGV. Trimming removed 1 base from V and 6 bases from J; junction bases left unmatched: 3. Supplemented by reference TRBV11-2 and TRBJ2-2, the full variable domain reads EAGVAQSPRYKIIEKRQSVAFWCNPISGHATLYWYQQILGQGPKLLIQFQNNGVVDDSQLPKDRFSAERLKGVDSTLKIQPAKLEDSAVYLCASSLGLAGSGELFFGEGSRLTVL.

This clone is a singleton in its sample. The genes are TRBV6-5 and TRBJ2-3, with a tentative D call TRBD1 (5 bases). Germline CDR1 and CDR2: MNHEY and SVGAGI. The CDR3 is 16 amino acids. The germline V and J ends were trimmed by 1 base and 2 bases, with 13 bases remaining between them. CDR3 sequence (DNA): TGTGCCAGCAGTTACTGGGTACAGGCCCCCACAGATACGCAGTATTTT. Translation gives CASSYWVQAPTDTQYF.

V gene TRBV5-6 combines with J gene TRBJ2-5, with D tentatively TRBD1 or TRBD2 (6 bases each). Looked up from germline, CDR1 is SGHDT and CDR2 is YYEEEE. Trimming removed 2 bases from V and 5 bases from J, with 16 bases in between. The CDR3 is made up of 15 amino acids. The CDR3 bases are TGTGCCAGCAGCTTCTTGGACAGCCGGGGGGAGACCCAGTACTTC. Amino acids: CASSFLDSRGETQYF.

The rearrangement joins TRBV9 to TRBJ2-7; TRBD1 is a possible D gene (6 bases). The CDR3 has 18 amino acids. Looked up from germline, CDR1 is SGDLS and CDR2 is YYNGEE. V was clipped by 0 bases and J by 2 bases, with 21 bases between them. The CDR3 nucleotides read TGTGCCAGCAGCGTAGGGATTGGACAGTACGAGAAAACCTACGAGCAGTACTTC. Protein: CASSVGIGQYEKTYEQYF.

This rearrangement joins TRBV2 to TRBJ1-5; D remains unclear. This CDR3 is 14 amino acids long. Trimming stripped 3 bases from V and 0 bases from J, with 6 bases between. Germline CDR1 reads SNHLY; CDR2 reads FYNNEI. CDR3 DNA: TGTGCCAGCAGTGACAACAATAGCAATCAGCCCCAGCATTTT. It codes for CASSDNNSNQPQHF.

The chain is built from TRBV19 and TRBJ2-5; D gene ambiguous. Germline V gene sequence: CDR1 LNHDA, CDR2 SQIVND (reference sequence). The CDR3 consists of 13 residues. V lost 3 bases to trimming and J lost 1 base, with 6 bases between them. The DNA for the CDR3 is TGTGCCAGTAGTATTTATGTCCAAGAGACCCAGTACTTC. Residues: CASSIYVQETQYF.

The chain couples TRBV7-2 to TRBJ2-1, with 14 bases lining up with TRBD2. V dropped 1 base and J dropped 9; count of bases not matched to a gene: 2. The CDR3 is 15 amino acids. Per germline, CDR1 SGHTA and CDR2 FQGNSA. CDR3 residues: CASSLGGLAGGEQFF. The CDR3 region has the DNA TGTGCCAGCAGCTTAGGAGGACTAGCGGGAGGTGAGCAGTTCTTC.

V gene TRBV10-1 combines with J gene TRBJ1-2; D call uncertain. The CDR3 has 13 residues. The germline gives CDR1 WNHNN, CDR2 SYGVQD (reference sequence). V was trimmed by 4 bases and J by 4 bases, leaving 10 bases between them. The CDR3 here is CASSARKRYGYTF. CDR3 DNA sequence: TGCGCCAGCAGTGCCCGAAAGCGCTATGGCTACACCTTC.

This chain joins TRBV18 and TRBJ1-3; D is ambiguous. Germline lookup yields CDR1 KGHSH and CDR2 LQKENI. CDR3 size: 14 residues. Trimming shortened V by 6 bases and J by 4 bases, and 13 bases separated the two germline ends. The CDR3: CASSTVSRGNTIYF. CDR3 DNA sequence: TGTGCCAGCTCCACTGTATCTAGGGGAAACACCATATATTTT. Filled out from reference TRBV18 and TRBJ1-3, the complete variable domain reads NAGVMQNPRHLVRRRGQEARLRCSPMKGHSHVYWYRQLPEEGLKFMVYLQKENIIDESGMPKERFSAEFPKEGPSILRIQQVVRGDSAAYFCASSTVSRGNTIYFGEGSWLTVV.

The chain links TRBV15 to TRBJ2-7, with D possibly TRBD1 on 6 matching bases. With 4 bases removed from V and 6 bases from J, the gap between germline ends came to 7 bases. The CDR3 is made up of 11 amino acids. Germline lookup yields CDR1 LNHNV and CDR2 YYDKDF (reference sequence). CDR3: CATSTRGEQYF. The CDR3 DNA follows: TGTGCCACCAGCACCAGGGGCGAGCAGTACTTC. The full variable domain, with the rest looked up from reference TRBV15 and TRBJ2-7, is DAMVIQNPRYQVTQFGKPVTLSCSQTLNHNVMYWYQQKSSQAPKLLFHYYDKDFNNEADTPDNFQSRRPNTSFCFLDIRSPGLGDTAMYLCATSTRGEQYFGPGTRLTVT.

J is TRBJ2-7 and V is TRBV5-1; tentatively, D is TRBD1 (6 bases). Germline values: CDR1 SGHRS, CDR2 YFSETQ. The CDR3 is 16 amino acids. The V and J ends lost 4 bases and 2 bases respectively, with 19 bases between them. DNA of the CDR3: TGCGCCAGCAGCCCGGGCTGGGGTACAGGGCCCTACGAGCAGTACTTC. Its translation: CASSPGWGTGPYEQYF.

In DNA form, the CDR3 reads TGCAGCGTTGAGATGCTAGCGGGAGGTGAGCAGTTCTTC. It encodes CSVEMLAGGEQFF. The chain combines TRBV29-1 with TRBJ2-1, with TRBD2 identical over 11 bases. The CDR3 spans 13 residues. Germline assignment: CDR1 SQVTM and CDR2 ANQGSEA. Trimming at V came to 3 bases and at J to 9 bases, leaving 4 bases not matched to a gene.

The chain is built from TRBV5-1 and TRBJ1-1, with 8 nucleotides matching TRBD1. Per the germline V gene, CDR1 is SGHRS and CDR2 is YFSETQ. The CDR3 has 15 amino acids. V dropped 1 base and J dropped 3; count of bases not matched to a gene: 5. In nucleotides, the CDR3 is TGCGCCAGCAGCTTGCAGACAGGGGTGGACACTGAAGCTTTCTTT. This gives the protein CASSLQTGVDTEAFF.

V gene TRBV18 combines with J gene TRBJ1-1; D unresolved. CDR3 length: 14 residues. Germline V gene sequence: CDR1 KGHSH, CDR2 LQKENI. Trimming took off 2 bases at V and 7 bases at J, with 14 bases between the two ends. The CDR3 DNA reads TGTGCCAGCTCACCAGCAGGCAGCATACTTGAAGCTTTCTTT. Encoded protein: CASSPAGSILEAFF. Full variable domain (rest looked up from reference TRBV18 and TRBJ1-1): NAGVMQNPRHLVRRRGQEARLRCSPMKGHSHVYWYRQLPEEGLKFMVYLQKENIIDESGMPKERFSAEFPKEGPSILRIQQVVRGDSAAYFCASSPAGSILEAFFGQGTRLTVV.

This chain links TRBV9 with TRBJ2-1, with TRBD2 as a possible D gene (6 bases). Trimming removed 0 bases at V and 2 bases at J, with 12 bases between. Germline CDR1 is SGDLS and CDR2 is YYNGEE. The CDR3 length is 16 residues. The CDR3 coding sequence is TGTGCCAGCAGCGTAGAAGGGACTCGAACCTACAATGAGCAGTTCTTC. The encoded protein is CASSVEGTRTYNEQFF.

J is TRBJ2-7 and V is TRBV9; TRBD1 aligns across 7 bases. This CDR3 is built from 15 residues. Germline CDR1 SGDLS, CDR2 YYNGEE. The ends lost 2 bases at V and 2 bases at J; junction bases unmatched: 7. CDR3 sequence: CASSVRGQAPYEQYF. The CDR3, as DNA: TGTGCCAGCAGCGTTCGAGGACAGGCCCCCTACGAGCAGTACTTC.

Here the CDR3 reads CASSALGAPGTEAFF. As DNA, the CDR3 is TGTGCCAGCAGTGCCCTGGGGGCTCCGGGCACTGAAGCTTTCTTT. The chain uses TRBV6-1 and TRBJ1-1; tentative D call: TRBD1 (6 bases). Trimming shortened V by 4 bases and J by 4 bases, and 16 bases separated the two germline ends. The V gene's germline CDR1 is MNHNS and CDR2 SASEGT. The CDR3 sequence is 15 residues long.

This chain uses TRBV7-6 with TRBJ2-1; 9 bases map to TRBD2. Losses at the gene ends were 4 bases for V and 4 bases for J; bases not matched to a gene: 5. Germline CDR1 is SGHVS and CDR2 is FNYEAQ. The CDR3 sequence is 15 residues long. The CDR3, as DNA: TGTGCCAGCAGCTGGACGACTAGCGGATACAATGAGCAGTTCTTC. It is translated as CASSWTTSGYNEQFF. The variable domain in full, with the rest retrieved from reference TRBV7-6 and TRBJ2-1, is GAGVSQSPRYKVTKRGQDVALRCDPISGHVSLYWYRQALGQGPEFLTYFNYEAQQDKSGLPNDRFSAERPEGSISTLTIQRTEQRDSAMYRCASSWTTSGYNEQFFGPGTRLTVL.

This clone was recorded once. The chain joins TRBV2 to TRBJ1-2, with D hard to call. The CDR3 loop spans 14 amino acids. Germline loops: CDR1 SNHLY, CDR2 FYNNEI. V was pared by 5 bases and J by 2 bases, with 12 bases between. The CDR3 loop reads CASSKRAENYGYTF. In nucleotides, the CDR3 is TGTGCCAGCAGTAAGAGGGCAGAAAACTATGGCTACACCTTC.

This sequence joins TRBV5-1 and TRBJ2-5; TRBD2 agrees at 9 bases. CDR1 and CDR2 (germline): SGHRS, YFSETQ. With V trimmed by 7 bases and J by 5 bases, 12 bases remained unmatched. The length of the CDR3 is 15 residues. DNA of the CDR3: TGCGCCAGCTCCGGGACTAGCCAGAGCGGGGAGACCCAGTACTTC. Amino acids: CASSGTSQSGETQYF.

This clone was counted once. The rearrangement links TRBV5-1 to TRBJ1-1, with TRBD1 as a possible D gene (5 bases). The CDR3 is 15 amino acids. Germline V lookup: CDR1 SGHRS, CDR2 YFSETQ. V lost 4 bases and J 3 bases, leaving 16 bases between the germline ends. The CDR3 region has the DNA TGCGCCAGCAGCCCGCTACGACAGTCCGACACTGAAGCTTTCTTT. Its translation: CASSPLRQSDTEAFF.

The chain couples TRBV27 to TRBJ1-2; 9 positions agree with TRBD1. The CDR3 is 14 residues long. CDR1 MNHEY and CDR2 SMNVEV come from the germline V gene (reference sequence). V shed 3 bases, J shed 5 bases, and the junction held 4 bases outside the gene matches. Here the CDR3 reads CASSFVGTGYGYTF. CDR3 coding DNA: TGTGCCAGCAGTTTTGTCGGGACAGGGTATGGCTACACCTTC.

The rearrangement joins TRBV9 to TRBJ2-3; 9 nucleotides align to TRBD2. The V gene's germline CDR1 is SGDLS and CDR2 YYNGEE. V lost 0 bases, J lost 3 bases, and 8 bases stayed unmatched. This CDR3 contains 17 residues. The DNA for the CDR3 is TGTGCCAGCAGCGTAGGTTCTAGCGGGATTGGGACAGATACGCAGTATTTT. Amino acid sequence: CASSVGSSGIGTDTQYF.